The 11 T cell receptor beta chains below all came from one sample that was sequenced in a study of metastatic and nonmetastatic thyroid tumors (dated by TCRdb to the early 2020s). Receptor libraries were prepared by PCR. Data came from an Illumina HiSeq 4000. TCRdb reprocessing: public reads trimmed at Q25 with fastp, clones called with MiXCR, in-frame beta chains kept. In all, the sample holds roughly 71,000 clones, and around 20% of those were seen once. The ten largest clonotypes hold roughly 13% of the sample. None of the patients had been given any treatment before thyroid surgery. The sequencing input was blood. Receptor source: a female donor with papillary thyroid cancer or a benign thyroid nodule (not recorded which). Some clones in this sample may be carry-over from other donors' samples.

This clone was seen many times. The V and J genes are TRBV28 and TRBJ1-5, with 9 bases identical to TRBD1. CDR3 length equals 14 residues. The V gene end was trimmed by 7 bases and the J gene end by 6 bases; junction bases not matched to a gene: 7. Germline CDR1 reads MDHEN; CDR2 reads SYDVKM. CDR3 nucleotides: TGTGCCAGCACCCCCGGGACAGGGATTCAGCCCCAGCATTTT. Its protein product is CASTPGTGIQPQHF.

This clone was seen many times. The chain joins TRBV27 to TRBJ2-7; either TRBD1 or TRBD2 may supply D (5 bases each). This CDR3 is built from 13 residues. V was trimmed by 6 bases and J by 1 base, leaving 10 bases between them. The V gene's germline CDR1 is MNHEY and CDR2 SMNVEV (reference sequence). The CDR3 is CASSWDASYEQYF. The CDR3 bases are TGTGCCAGCAGCTGGGACGCTTCCTACGAGCAGTACTTC.

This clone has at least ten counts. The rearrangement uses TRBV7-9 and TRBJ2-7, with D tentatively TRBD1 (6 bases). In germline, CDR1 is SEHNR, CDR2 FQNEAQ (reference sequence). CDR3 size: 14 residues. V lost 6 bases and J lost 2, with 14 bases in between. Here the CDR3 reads CASRLGAETYEQYF. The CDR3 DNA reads TGTGCCAGCAGATTGGGGGCAGAGACCTACGAGCAGTACTTC.

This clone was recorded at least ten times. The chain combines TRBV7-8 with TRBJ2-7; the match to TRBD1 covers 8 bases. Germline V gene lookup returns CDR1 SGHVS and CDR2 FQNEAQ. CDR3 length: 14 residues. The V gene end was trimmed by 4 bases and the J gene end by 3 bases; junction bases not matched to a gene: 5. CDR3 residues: CASSSTGDFYEQYF. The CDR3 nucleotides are TGTGCCAGCAGCTCGACAGGGGACTTCTACGAGCAGTACTTC.

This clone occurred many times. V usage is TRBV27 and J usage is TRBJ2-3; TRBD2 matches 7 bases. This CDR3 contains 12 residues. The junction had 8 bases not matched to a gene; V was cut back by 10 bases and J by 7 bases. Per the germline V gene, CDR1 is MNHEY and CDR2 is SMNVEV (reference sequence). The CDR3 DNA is TGTGCCACTGGGACTAATAGGAATACGCAGTATTTT. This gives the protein CATGTNRNTQYF.

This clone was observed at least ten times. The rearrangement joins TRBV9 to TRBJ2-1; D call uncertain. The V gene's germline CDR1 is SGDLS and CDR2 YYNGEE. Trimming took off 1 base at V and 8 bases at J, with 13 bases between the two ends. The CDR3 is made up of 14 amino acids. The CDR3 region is CASSVTLLSHEQFF. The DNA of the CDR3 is TGTGCCAGCAGCGTAACACTCCTCAGTCATGAGCAGTTCTTC.

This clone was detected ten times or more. This CDR3 is CASSQAGYEQYF. In nucleotides, the CDR3 is TGTGCCAGCAGCCAAGCGGGCTACGAGCAGTACTTC. V is TRBV2 and J is TRBJ2-7; a weak D match, TRBD2 (6 bases). The germline V gene has CDR1 SNHLY and CDR2 FYNNEI. Deletions cut 6 bases from V and 3 bases from J, with 9 bases between. The CDR3 loop spans 12 amino acids. Drawing the rest from reference TRBV2 and TRBJ2-7, the complete variable domain is EPEVTQTPSHQVTQMGQEVILRCVPISNHLYFYWYRQILGQKVEFLVSFYNNEISEKSEIFDDQFSVERPDGSNFTLKIRSTKLEDSAMYFCASSQAGYEQYFGPGTRLTVT.

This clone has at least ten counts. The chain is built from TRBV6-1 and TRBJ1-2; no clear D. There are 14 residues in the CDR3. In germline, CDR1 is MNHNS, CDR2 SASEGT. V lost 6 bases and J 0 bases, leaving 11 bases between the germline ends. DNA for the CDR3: TGTGCCAGCAGCCGAAGCCTCACTAACTATGGCTACACCTTC. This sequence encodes CASSRSLTNYGYTF.

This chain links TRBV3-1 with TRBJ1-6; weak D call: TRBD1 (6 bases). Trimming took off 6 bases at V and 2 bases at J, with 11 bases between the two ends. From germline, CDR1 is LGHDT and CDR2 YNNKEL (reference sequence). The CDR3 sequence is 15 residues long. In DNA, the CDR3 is TGTGCCAGCAGAGGACAGCACGCCTATAATTCACCCCTCCACTTT. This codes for CASRGQHAYNSPLHF.

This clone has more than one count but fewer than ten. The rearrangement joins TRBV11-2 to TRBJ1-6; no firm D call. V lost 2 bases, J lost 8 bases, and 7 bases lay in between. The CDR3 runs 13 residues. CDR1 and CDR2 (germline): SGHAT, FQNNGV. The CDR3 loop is CASSLLRDSPLHF. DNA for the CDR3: TGTGCCAGCAGCTTATTAAGGGATTCACCCCTCCACTTT. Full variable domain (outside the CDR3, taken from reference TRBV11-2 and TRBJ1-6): EAGVAQSPRYKIIEKRQSVAFWCNPISGHATLYWYQQILGQGPKLLIQFQNNGVVDDSQLPKDRFSAERLKGVDSTLKIQPAKLEDSAVYLCASSLLRDSPLHFGNGTRLTVT.

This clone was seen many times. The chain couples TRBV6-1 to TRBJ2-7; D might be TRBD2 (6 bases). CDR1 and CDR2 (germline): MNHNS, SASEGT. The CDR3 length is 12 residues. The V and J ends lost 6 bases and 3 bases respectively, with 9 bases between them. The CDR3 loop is CASSRDFYEQYF. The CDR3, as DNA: TGTGCCAGCAGCCGGGACTTCTACGAGCAGTACTTC.